These 3 T cell receptor beta chains came from one sample sequenced in a study of blood T cell repertoires in COVID-19. The data were produced by immunoSEQ multiplex PCR, yet TCRdb's version contains in-frame clones alone and is incomplete. The profile shows hundreds of thousands of clones, roughly 90% of them singletons. Sequencing used PBMCs or T cells enriched from blood (not recorded which). These receptors all stem from a woman aged 25 to 39 who had recovered from COVID-19.

V gene TRBV27 combines with J gene TRBJ1-6, with D maybe TRBD1 (5 bases). Per germline, CDR1 MNHEY and CDR2 SMNVEV (reference sequence). The CDR3 is made up of 16 amino acids. Trimming removed 7 bases from V and 7 bases from J, with 20 bases in between. Here the CDR3 reads CASTSQAGAGNSPLHF. The CDR3, as DNA: TGTGCCAGCACCTCTCAGGCTGGGGCCGGCAATTCACCCCTCCACTTT.

The genes are TRBV20-1 and TRBJ2-4; 11 nucleotides line up with TRBD2. This CDR3 region has 14 residues. Per germline, CDR1 DFQATT and CDR2 SNEGSKA (reference sequence). The junction had 3 bases not matched to a gene; V was cut back by 3 bases and J by 5 bases. Here the CDR3 reads CSASLLAGENIQYF. In DNA, the CDR3 is TGCAGTGCTAGTCTACTAGCGGGGGAAAACATTCAGTACTTC.

The rearrangement links TRBV7-5 to TRBJ1-2; TRBD1 reflects the table's D call only, with no check against the DNA. TRBV7-5 represents a pseudogene. The CDR3 extends over 17 amino acids. This CDR3 reads CVRSTTLTRTANYGYTF. The CDR3 DNA reads as TGTGTCAGAAGCACTACCCTGACCAGGACAGCTAACTATGGCTACACCTTC.